This paragraph reports one T cell receptor (beta chain). Its specific antigen is unknown. No base qualities exist here, and no much larger clone lies one base off it. The library was prepared using the immunoSEQ multiplex PCR assay. For the multiplex PCR, a mixture combining 60 forward primers for TCR Vbeta segments and 13 reverse primers for TCR Jbeta segments was used. A multiplex PCR assay on genomic DNA amplified the CDR3 region of rearranged TCR beta genes. On the Illumina HiSeq System, the amplified TCR beta libraries were sequenced as 87-base-pair reads. The study's processing was this. Across the 500 to 850 repertoires, a later analysis counted tens of millions of unique TCR beta chains, roughly 11 million of which were shared by at least two donors. A nearest-neighbor algorithm error-corrected the raw reads and collapsed the reads into unique sequences, merging closely related sequences to remove PCR and sequencing errors. CDR3 sequences were aligned to IMGT reference sequences to assign V, D and J gene segments. For a sequence to be retained, a match of at least six nucleotides was required to both a V gene segment and a J gene segment. Rearrangements were called productive when the CDR3 lacked stop codons and stayed in frame with V and J; all others were non-productive. Following IMGT convention, CDR3 was defined as the stretch from the second conserved V-encoded cysteine to the conserved J-encoded phenylalanine. In an earlier analysis of roughly 610 of the donors, sequences lacking an unambiguous match to a single V gene segment were excluded. An earlier analysis of 587 of the donors classified V segments as functional when productive rearrangements were above 56.7% and as segregating when the standard deviation between donors was above 5%. A statistical classification framework was built to diagnose cytomegalovirus status from the catalog of TCR beta chain sequences. In a later analysis, V and J genes were assigned by comparing TCR nucleotide sequences against IMGT/GENE-DB human TR gene sequences. The TCRdist pipeline was used in a later analysis to assign CDR3 sequences and most-parsimonious VDJ recombination scenarios. In a later analysis, each TCR beta chain was defined by its CDR3 amino acid sequence together with its V-gene family, and reads lacking a unique V-gene family were excluded. A later analysis removed several hundred highly shared, low-generation-probability nucleotide sequences to deal with suspected cross-contamination and a sequencing artifact. For each public chain, a later analysis derived a clonal expansion index from normalized ranks of inferred template counts within each repertoire. Generation probabilities in a later analysis came from a VDJ recombination model fitted to out-of-frame rearrangements, and those results were checked against IGoR. A later analysis scored TCR-TCR, TCR-HLA and TCR-CMV co-occurrence with hypergeometric tests, applying a repertoire-size bias correction to TCR pairs. In a later analysis, false discovery rates were estimated by permuting HLA or CMV assignments 20 times. In a later analysis, co-occurring TCRs were grouped using DBSCAN, with TCRdist sequence similarity added in when clustering inside HLA-allele-positive subsets. Repertoires with fewer than 30,000 or more than 120,000 public chains, plus five repertoires with anomalous nucleotide sharing, were excluded from co-occurrence clustering. TCRdb stores this immuneACCESS table with in-frame sequences only. Part of the clones is absent; in the studies checked, under half of the shortfall reflects unresolved V genes, and no reason is known for the rest. The D gene and trimming were derived from the DNA, and the V and J assignments and clone size from that table. Within this sample are roughly 170,000 clones, with 80% of them counted one time only. The ten most abundant clones make up about 5% of the sample.

The cohort consisted of more than 650 healthy bone marrow donors. At the time of sampling, every cohort member was nominally healthy, though immune exposures that went unrecorded were likely present. The donor tested CMV seropositive and was one of the 289 seropositive cohort members. A peripheral blood sample was collected from each donor, and TCR beta sequencing was performed on peripheral blood mononuclear cells. The Qiagen DNeasy Blood Extraction Kit was used to extract genomic DNA from the blood cell samples. The source of the sample is a study of cytomegalovirus exposure and HLA in healthy donors listed by TCRdb under 2017. About the investigation overall: According to an earlier analysis of 550 to 700 of the donors, some 180 million T cells yielded over 100 million unique TCR beta sequences and about 300 Gb of sequence data. To predict cytomegalovirus infection status, the study combined high-throughput TCR immunosequencing, statistical association of individual TCRs with disease status, and machine learning. HLA typing included class I and class II loci at four-digit resolution. Rather than drawing on any new phenotypic data, the later analysis identified candidate immune exposures from TCR beta sequences and the way those sequences occurred across donors. Because of strong linkage in the cohort, roughly five DR-DQ haplotypes were treated as single units for association and clustering. Alongside the repertoire data, information on donor age, sex, ethnicity and CMV serostatus was compiled. To decide whether each TCR beta V gene segment behaved as functional or pseudogenic, an earlier analysis of some 570 of the donors relied on high-throughput TCR beta sequencing. The genetic ancestry cluster associated with self-reported Caucasian donors included about four fifths of the 398 genotyped donors. The T cell repertoires of roughly 660 subjects were profiled by immunosequencing and related to cytomegalovirus serostatus. Every repertoire in the discovery cohort had been generated on one and the same sequencing platform. In a later genetic analysis, genome-wide SNP genotypes for about three fifths of the roughly 670 donors were used, and that subset was treated as a discovery cohort. An early release that covered about 600 HLA-typed donors contained 250 to 350 gigabases of sequencing data and tens of millions of unique TCR sequences. Typing coverage varied by locus: roughly 629-630 donors for A, B, C, DRB1 and DQB1; about 520 for DQA1; more than 600 for DPA1; around 490 for DPB1. The study was designed to test whether signatures of past pathogen exposure could be identified by cataloging public T cell receptors. A later analysis re-examined previously published TCR beta repertoires from just over 650 donors and added high-resolution HLA genotyping to investigate patterns of TCR occurrence. Across around 400 genotyped donors of the cohort, an average of roughly 250,000 unique TCR beta nucleotide sequences per donor were sequenced, and roughly 18% of those sequences were non-productive. Besides the first cohort of approximately 710 subjects, a separate validation cohort made up of 90 to 150 different subjects was used.

Taken from the germline V gene, the CDR1 and CDR2 loops are MNHEY and SVGAGI. V is pared back by 0 bases and J by 10 bases, with 10 bases lying between the germline termini. Inclusive of the bounding cysteine and phenylalanine, the CDR3 is 13 residues long. This entry keeps only the CDR3 DNA: 39 bases, framed from base 1. Overall study results and their limits: A later genetic analysis reported fewer N-insertions in productive TCRs among donors in an Asian-associated ancestry cluster than the roughly 650-donor mean. Because the 87-base-pair reads could not distinguish some IMGT-functional V segments, including TRBV6-2 and TRBV6-3, those segments were excluded. A later genetic analysis associated a missense DCLRE1C variant with V-gene and J-gene trimming of TCR beta chains, and an independent cohort replicated the association. In a later analysis, most CMV-associated TCR beta chains were found to appear HLA-restricted, with HLA associations seemingly driven largely by CMV exposure. The study listed 150 to 200 TCR beta chains as associated with cytomegalovirus. In an earlier analysis of approximately 590 of the donors, most TCR beta V segments appeared in productive rearrangements about 87% or about 30% of the time, broadly matching IMGT annotations. In vitro tests confirmed that a few of the cytomegalovirus-associated TCR beta chains recognize cytomegalovirus antigens. Specific HLA alleles were associated with roughly 16,000 TCR beta sequences at a false discovery rate of 0.05 in a later analysis. CMV serostatus was the only immune exposure information available for the cohort. Cytomegalovirus status was reported to be diagnosed by the classifier with high specificity and sensitivity in both the original and validation cohorts. Across donors, most TCR sequences were observed very rarely, whereas some public TCRs were present in many individuals. HLA typing was unavailable for some donors at each locus, so association tests used only the typed subset. Correlated functional status among segregating V segments might reflect linkage disequilibrium, but an unknown experimental factor could not be ruled out. The presence/absence analyses assumed that sequencing depth was roughly uniform across donors, and that assumption may not be true. Only TCR beta chains were sequenced in this cohort, and the absence of alpha or paired-chain data limited detectable features. A further reported finding was that TCR beta sequences accurately predicted the HLA-A and HLA-B alleles for most subjects in the first cohort. Compared with equally common non-associated chains, HLA-associated TCR beta chains in a later analysis were more clonally expanded and had lower generation probabilities. A group of highly shared sequence variants was considered likely to be a technical artifact of the sequencing pipeline. When HLA alleles, especially DR and DQ, strongly co-occurred, attributing TCR associations to individual alleles was difficult. The earlier analysis of about 600 of the donors excluded 15 to 20 rarely observed V segments, including chromosome 9 orphons, because counts were too low. In a later analysis, several top co-occurrence clusters were reported to appear linked to parvovirus B19, influenza, CMV and Epstein-Barr virus. The authors suggested that the approach could potentially be generalized to other disease states and immunological phenotypes. A later analysis found that TCR association rates varied across HLA loci, with DRB1 alleles showing the most associated TCRs and HLA-C alleles the fewest.

The TCR originated in a woman between 45 and 65 years old in good health and CMV-seropositive. Recombination connected TRBV6-5 to TRBJ2-1, with TRBD2 perhaps the D gene, on 6 matching bases. The sequenced sample was PBMCs. The CDR3: CASSYSLAREQFF. DNA sequence: TGTGCCAGCAGTTACTCCCTAGCGAGGGAGCAGTTCTTC.